The 8 T cell receptor beta chains below come from one sample, sequenced in a study of T cell repertoires in cytomegalovirus infection (dated by TCRdb to between 2018 and 2020). Instrument used: Illumina HiSeq 1500. The raw public reads went through TCRdb reprocessing: fastp at Q25, MiXCR clone calling, in-frame beta chains kept. Each entry is one CDR3 protein sequence, shown with its most common DNA and genes. Recorded for this sample are around 530,000 distinct CDR3 sequences; approximately 26% of them occurred a single time. Of the sample, about 12% falls within the top ten clones. Sequencing was done on a sample of PBMCs. These TCRs come from a human donor in good health (CMV status not recorded). Some clones in this sample may be carry-over from other donors' samples.

This clonotype was seen a few times. The V and J genes are TRBV19 and TRBJ2-6; 7 bases fit TRBD1. CDR3 size: 17 residues. CDR1 is LNHDA, CDR2 SQIVND, per germline (reference sequence). J gave up 4 bases and V 3 bases, and 9 bases lay outside the gene matches. The CDR3 bases are TGTGCCAGTAGTATCCTCCGACAGGGTCCCGGGGCCAACGTCCTGACTTTC. It specifies CASSILRQGPGANVLTF.

This clonotype was detected ten times or more. J is TRBJ2-5 and V is TRBV7-9, with 7 bases lining up with TRBD2. The V gene's germline CDR1 is SEHNR and CDR2 FQNEAQ (reference sequence). CDR3 length: 12 amino acids. Here the CDR3 DNA reads TGTGCGGCGGGAGCCGAGGGAGAGACCCAGTACTTC. As protein: CAAGAEGETQYF.

Of note for this clonotype: The junction differs from germline at one of its ends, possibly a read error. The chain has TRBV11-2 and TRBJ2-6; 7 bases agree with TRBD1. The CDR3 is 17 amino acids. CDR1 is SGHAT, CDR2 FQNNGV, per germline. The CDR3 nucleotides read TGTGCCAGCAGCCCCCGGCAGGGGGTATCTGGGGCCAACATCCTGACTTTC. It yields the protein CASSPRQGVSGANILTF.

The chain is built from TRBV10-3 and TRBJ2-3; D is unresolved. Germline V gene sequence: CDR1 ENHRY, CDR2 SYGVKD. This CDR3 has 15 residues. V was clipped by 6 bases and J by 4 bases, with 17 bases between them. This CDR3 reads CAISHIPVAADTQYF. The CDR3, as DNA: TGTGCCATCAGCCACATCCCCGTGGCGGCAGATACGCAGTATTTT.

V and J are TRBV7-2 and TRBJ1-1; 12 bases line up with TRBD1. CDR3 length: 15 amino acids. With V trimmed by 1 base and J by 11 bases, 8 bases remained unmatched. CDR1 is SGHTA, CDR2 FQGNSA, per germline. The CDR3 region is CTSSLDGTGGLGAFF. The DNA of the CDR3 is TGTACCAGCAGCTTAGATGGGACAGGGGGCCTCGGCGCTTTCTTT.

The rearrangement links TRBV7-9 to TRBJ1-2, with D possibly TRBD1 on 5 matching bases. V lost 5 bases, J lost 6 bases, and 19 bases lay in between. Germline V lookup: CDR1 SEHNR, CDR2 FQNEAQ (reference sequence). The CDR3 extends over 15 amino acids. The CDR3 DNA is TGTGCCAGCAGCGCCACCCGCAGGCAGGGAGATGGCTACACCTTC. Its translation is CASSATRRQGDGYTF.

This clonotype came up many times. V usage is TRBV7-2 and J usage is TRBJ1-4; D uncertain. Germline V CDR1 and CDR2: SGHTA, FQGNSA. Trimming took 6 bases from V and 0 from J, leaving 14 bases between them. The CDR3 is 16 amino acids. CDR3: CASSLGSFATNEKLFF. The CDR3 bases are TGTGCCAGCAGTCTGGGGAGCTTTGCAACTAATGAAAAACTGTTTTTT.

This chain connects TRBV5-4 to TRBJ2-5; D is ambiguous. V lost 7 bases, J lost 1 base, and 14 bases lay in between. Germline V gene lookup returns CDR1 SGHNT and CDR2 YYREEE (reference sequence). This CDR3 is 14 amino acids long. The CDR3 DNA sequence: TGTGCCAGCTCATCGGAGCTATTCCAAGAGACCCAGTACTTC. Protein sequence: CASSSELFQETQYF.